The 18 T cell receptor beta chains below all came from one sample that was sequenced in a study of T cells in localized non-small cell lung cancer. Some clones are missing from TCRdb's copy, which holds only in-frame ones; the method was immunoSEQ multiplex PCR. This sample has 40,000 to 50,000 clones, with more than 85% found just once. This sample comprised peripheral blood, obtained before any cancer treatment. Receptor source: a woman between 18 and 50 years old with stage III lung adenocarcinoma.

The gene calls are TRBV5-1 and TRBJ2-7; the D call may be TRBD1 or TRBD2 (7 bases each). Trimming removed 0 bases from V and 5 bases from J, with 15 bases in between. This CDR3 is 15 amino acids long. Per the germline V gene, CDR1 is SGHRS and CDR2 is YFSETQ. This CDR3 reads CASSLGAGGAHEQYF. The CDR3 DNA is TGCGCCAGCAGCTTGGGGGCAGGGGGGGCCCACGAGCAGTACTTC.

This clone was counted a few times. This rearrangement joins TRBV29-1 to TRBJ2-1, with 8 bases aligning to TRBD2. Trimming removed 5 bases from V and 9 bases from J; junction bases left unmatched: 6. This CDR3 has 12 amino acids. CDR1 and CDR2 (germline): SQVTM, ANQGSEA. The CDR3 region is CSVPGGPSEQFF. DNA of the CDR3: TGCAGCGTTCCGGGGGGGCCTAGTGAGCAGTTCTTC.

The V gene is TRBV11-2, the J gene TRBJ2-5; D call uncertain. Deletions cut 1 base from V and 5 bases from J, with 14 bases between. CDR3 size: 15 residues. Germline V CDR1 and CDR2: SGHAT, FQNNGV. This CDR3 reads CASSLVGSYGETQYF. In nucleotides, the CDR3 is TGTGCCAGCAGCTTAGTCGGTAGCTACGGGGAGACCCAGTACTTC.

V gene TRBV6-5 combines with J gene TRBJ1-1; the D is unclear. The V gene lost 0 bases and the J gene lost 1 base, with 9 bases spanning the gap. The CDR3 runs to 15 residues. The germline V gene encodes CDR1 MNHEY and CDR2 SVGAGI. The CDR3 reads CASSYSGQRNTEAFF. In DNA form, the CDR3 reads TGTGCCAGCAGTTACTCTGGGCAGCGGAACACTGAAGCTTTCTTT.

V is TRBV2 and J is TRBJ2-5; D perhaps matches TRBD2 (7 bases). The CDR3 loop spans 16 amino acids. V shed 2 bases and J shed 4 bases, with 17 bases lying between them. The germline gives CDR1 SNHLY, CDR2 FYNNEI. This CDR3 is CASSERGGAVRETQYF. CDR3 nucleotide sequence: TGTGCCAGCAGTGAAAGGGGGGGGGCCGTTCGAGAGACCCAGTACTTC.

The chain joins TRBV2 to TRBJ1-5, with D perhaps TRBD1 (5 bases). V lost 3 bases and J lost 6, with 6 bases in between. Germline CDR1 and CDR2: SNHLY and FYNNEI. The CDR3 extends over 12 amino acids. The CDR3 DNA follows: TGTGCCAGCAGTGATGACAGTCAGCCCCAGCATTTT. The encoded protein is CASSDDSQPQHF.

The chain couples TRBV6-1 to TRBJ1-5, with D possibly matching TRBD1 (6 bases). The CDR3 consists of 14 residues. Trimming took 5 bases from V and 6 from J, leaving 14 bases between them. Germline loops: CDR1 MNHNS, CDR2 SASEGT. CDR3 sequence: CASSTQTGSQPQHF. For the CDR3, the DNA is TGTGCCAGCAGTACCCAGACAGGAAGTCAGCCCCAGCATTTT.

The genes are TRBV4-1 and TRBJ2-7; 10 bases align to TRBD2. The CDR3 totals 15 residues. Per the germline V gene, CDR1 is MGHRA and CDR2 is YSYEKL. The junction had 4 bases not matched to a gene; V was cut back by 4 bases and J by 1 base. The CDR3 nucleotides are TGCGCCAGCAGCCGCCAACTAGCGGGGTCCTACGAGCAGTACTTC. The encoded protein is CASSRQLAGSYEQYF.

The rearrangement uses TRBV19 and TRBJ1-1; 8 bases agree with TRBD1. There are 16 residues in the CDR3. With V trimmed by 2 bases and J by 5 bases, 10 bases remained unmatched. Looked up from germline, CDR1 is LNHDA and CDR2 is SQIVND (reference sequence). In DNA, the CDR3 is TGTGCCAGTAGTATACTTCAGGGGGCGGGTGGGACTGAAGCTTTCTTT. Its translation: CASSILQGAGGTEAFF.

The chain links TRBV7-9 to TRBJ2-1, with TRBD1 identical over 8 bases. The CDR3 consists of 17 residues. V lost 5 bases, J lost 4 bases, and 13 bases stayed unmatched. Germline CDR1 reads SEHNR; CDR2 reads FQNEAQ (reference sequence). DNA of the CDR3: TGTGCCAGCAGCGCAAAGACCGGGACAGGCCCGTACAATGAGCAGTTCTTC. Protein sequence: CASSAKTGTGPYNEQFF.

The chain couples TRBV23-1 to TRBJ2-1, with 7 nucleotides matching TRBD2. TRBV23-1 is reported as an ORF; its role is uncertain. This CDR3 contains 14 residues. The V gene end was trimmed by 0 bases and the J gene end by 15 bases; junction bases not matched to a gene: 11. The CDR3 DNA reads as TGCGCCAGCAGTCAATCGACGGGACTACTGAGGCTGTTCTTC. It encodes CASSQSTGLLRLFF.

The chain is built from TRBV19 and TRBJ2-1; 8 bases are shared with TRBD2. The germline CDR1 and CDR2 sequences are LNHDA and SQIVND (reference sequence). This CDR3 has 16 amino acids. V trimming: 6 bases; J trimming: 5 bases; junction bases outside the gene matches: 12. The CDR3 nucleotides are TGTGCCAGTAGCAGCCATGGAGCGGGGGCTAACAATGAGCAGTTCTTC. Its protein is CASSSHGAGANNEQFF.

This chain uses TRBV25-1 with TRBJ2-3; the D is unclear. Germline CDR1 reads MGHDK; CDR2 reads SYGVNS. This CDR3 is 11 amino acids long. The germline V and J ends were trimmed by 6 bases and 1 base, with 2 bases remaining between them. In DNA, the CDR3 is TGTGCCAGCAGGGGCACAGATACGCAGTATTTT. Amino acids: CASRGTDTQYF.

This rearrangement joins TRBV6-4 to TRBJ2-1; 11 bases match TRBD2. CDR1 is MRHNA and CDR2 is SNTAGT in the germline V gene. The trim removed 3 bases at V and 8 bases at J, leaving 6 bases unmatched. CDR3 length: 15 residues. CDR3 sequence: CASSESSGGYDEQFF. DNA for the CDR3: TGTGCCAGCAGTGAATCTAGCGGGGGGTACGATGAGCAGTTCTTC.

This clone came up a few times. The chain employs TRBV9 and TRBJ1-1, with 7 bases that match TRBD1. This CDR3 is built from 13 residues. The J segment lost 5 bases and the V segment lost 0 bases, leaving 1 base of the junction unmatched. The germline V gene has CDR1 SGDLS and CDR2 YYNGEE. CDR3 sequence (DNA): TGTGCCAGCAGCGTAGCCAGGGGGACTGAAGCTTTCTTT. Protein sequence: CASSVARGTEAFF.

Notes on this clone: The identical CDR3 is also encoded by other nucleotide sequences in the sample. The chain links TRBV7-3 to TRBJ2-1, with TRBD2 as a possible D gene (7 bases). Germline V gene sequence: CDR1 SGHTA, CDR2 FQGTGA. The CDR3 is 14 residues long. The V gene lost 5 bases and the J gene lost 7 bases, with 15 bases spanning the gap. CDR3 in amino acids: CASSQGHSGNEQFF. The CDR3 nucleotides are TGTGCCAGCAGCCAGGGACATAGCGGGAATGAGCAGTTCTTC.

The gene calls are TRBV7-2 and TRBJ2-1, with 10 bases matching TRBD2. Germline V gives CDR1 SGHTA, CDR2 FQGNSA. V shed 5 bases and J 5 bases; nucleotides not matched to a gene: 9. The CDR3 sequence is 16 residues long. The CDR3 region is CASSLRVAGGNNEQFF. The CDR3, as DNA: TGTGCCAGCAGCCTGCGGGTAGCGGGGGGCAACAATGAGCAGTTCTTC.

This clone turned up a few times. This sequence joins TRBV7-3 and TRBJ1-1, with D unclear. V was pared by 4 bases and J by 4 bases, with 13 bases between. The CDR3 loop spans 14 amino acids. Germline V gene sequence: CDR1 SGHTA, CDR2 FQGTGA. This CDR3 reads CASSSQGPGTEAFF. The CDR3 nucleotides read TGTGCCAGCAGCTCCCAAGGGCCCGGCACTGAAGCTTTCTTT.